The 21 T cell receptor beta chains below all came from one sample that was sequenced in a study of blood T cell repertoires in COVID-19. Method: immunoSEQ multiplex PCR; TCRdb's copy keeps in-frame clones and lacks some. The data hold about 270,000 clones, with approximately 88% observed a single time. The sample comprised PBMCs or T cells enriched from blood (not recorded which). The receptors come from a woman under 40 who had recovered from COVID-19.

The CDR3 is CASSLLTGALAYGYTF. CDR3 nucleotide sequence: TGTGCCAGCAGCTTATTGACAGGGGCCCTCGCCTATGGCTACACCTTC. The chain has TRBV7-9 and TRBJ1-2, with TRBD1 matching 8 bases. J gave up 4 bases and V 2 bases, and 9 bases lay outside the gene matches. Germline CDR1 SEHNR, CDR2 FQNEAQ (reference sequence). The CDR3 has 16 amino acids.

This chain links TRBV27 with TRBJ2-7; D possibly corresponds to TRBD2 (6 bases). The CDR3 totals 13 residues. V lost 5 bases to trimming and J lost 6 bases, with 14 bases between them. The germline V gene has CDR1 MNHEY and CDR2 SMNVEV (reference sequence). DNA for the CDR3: TGTGCCAGCAGTATTACTAGGAGGGGCGAGCAGTACTTC. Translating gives CASSITRRGEQYF.

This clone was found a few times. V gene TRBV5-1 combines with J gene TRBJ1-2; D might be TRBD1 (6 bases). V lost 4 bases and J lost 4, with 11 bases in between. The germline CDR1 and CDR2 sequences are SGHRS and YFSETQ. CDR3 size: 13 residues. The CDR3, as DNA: TGCGCCAGCAGCACGGACAGTTTCTATGGCTACACCTTC. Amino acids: CASSTDSFYGYTF.

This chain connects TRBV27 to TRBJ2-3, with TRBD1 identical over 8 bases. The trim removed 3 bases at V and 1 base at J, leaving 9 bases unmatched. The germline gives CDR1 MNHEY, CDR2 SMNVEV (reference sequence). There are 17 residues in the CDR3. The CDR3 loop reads CASSFRGQGGRTDTQYF. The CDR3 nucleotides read TGTGCCAGCAGTTTCCGTGGACAGGGAGGTCGCACAGATACGCAGTATTTT.

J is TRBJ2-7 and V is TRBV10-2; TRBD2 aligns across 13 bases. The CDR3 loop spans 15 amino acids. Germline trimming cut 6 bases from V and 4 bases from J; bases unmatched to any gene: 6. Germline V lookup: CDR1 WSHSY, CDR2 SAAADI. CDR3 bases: TGCGCCAGCAGAACGACTAGCGGGAGGTCGTACGAGCAGTACTTC. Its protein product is CASRTTSGRSYEQYF.

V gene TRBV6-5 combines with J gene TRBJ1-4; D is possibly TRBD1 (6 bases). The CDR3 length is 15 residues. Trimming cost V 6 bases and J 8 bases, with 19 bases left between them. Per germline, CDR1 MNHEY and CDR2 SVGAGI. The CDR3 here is CASSHTQAGDEKLFF. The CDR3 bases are TGTGCCAGCAGCCACACCCAGGCAGGGGACGAAAAACTGTTTTTT.

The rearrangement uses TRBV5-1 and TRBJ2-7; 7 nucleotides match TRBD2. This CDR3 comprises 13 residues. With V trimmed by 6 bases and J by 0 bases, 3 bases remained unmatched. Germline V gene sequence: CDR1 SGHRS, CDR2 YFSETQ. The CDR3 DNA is TGCGCCAGCAAGGCTAGCGGCTCCTACGAGCAGTACTTC. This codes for CASKASGSYEQYF.

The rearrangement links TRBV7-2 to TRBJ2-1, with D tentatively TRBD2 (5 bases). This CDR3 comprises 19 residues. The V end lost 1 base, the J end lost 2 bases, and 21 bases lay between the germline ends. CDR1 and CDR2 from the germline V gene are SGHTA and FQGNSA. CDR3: CASSLGLRGGGTTYNEQFF. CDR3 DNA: TGTGCCAGCAGCTTAGGCCTCCGGGGTGGAGGAACAACCTACAATGAGCAGTTCTTC.

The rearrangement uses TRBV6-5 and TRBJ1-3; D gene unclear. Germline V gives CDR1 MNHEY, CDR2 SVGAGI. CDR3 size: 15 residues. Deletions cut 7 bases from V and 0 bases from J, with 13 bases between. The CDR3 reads CASKEGAFSGNTIYF. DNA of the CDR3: TGTGCCAGCAAGGAGGGCGCCTTCTCTGGAAACACCATATATTTT.

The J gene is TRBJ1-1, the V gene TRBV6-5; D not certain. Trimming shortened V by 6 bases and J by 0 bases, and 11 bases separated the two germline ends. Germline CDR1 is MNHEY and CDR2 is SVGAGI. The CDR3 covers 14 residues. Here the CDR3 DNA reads TGTGCCAGCAGGTACAGCTTATTGAACACTGAAGCTTTCTTT. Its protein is CASRYSLLNTEAFF.

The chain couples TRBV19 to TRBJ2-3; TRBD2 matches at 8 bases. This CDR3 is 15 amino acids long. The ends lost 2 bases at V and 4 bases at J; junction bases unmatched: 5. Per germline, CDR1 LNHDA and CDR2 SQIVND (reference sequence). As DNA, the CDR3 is TGTGCCAGTAGTATATGGGCGGGGGGTGCAGATACGCAGTATTTT. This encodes CASSIWAGGADTQYF.

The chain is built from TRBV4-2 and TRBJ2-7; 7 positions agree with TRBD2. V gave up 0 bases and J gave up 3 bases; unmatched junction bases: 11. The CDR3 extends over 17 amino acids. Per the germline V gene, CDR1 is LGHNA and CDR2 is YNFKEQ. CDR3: CASSQESMSGKLYEQYF. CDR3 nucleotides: TGTGCCAGCAGCCAAGAAAGCATGAGCGGGAAACTCTACGAGCAGTACTTC.

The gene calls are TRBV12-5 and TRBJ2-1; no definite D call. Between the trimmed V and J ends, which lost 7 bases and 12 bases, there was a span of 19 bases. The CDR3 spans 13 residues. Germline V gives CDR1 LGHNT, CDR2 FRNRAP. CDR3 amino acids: CASARTLDSVQFF. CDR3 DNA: TGTGCTAGTGCTCGAACCCTAGATTCGGTGCAGTTCTTC.

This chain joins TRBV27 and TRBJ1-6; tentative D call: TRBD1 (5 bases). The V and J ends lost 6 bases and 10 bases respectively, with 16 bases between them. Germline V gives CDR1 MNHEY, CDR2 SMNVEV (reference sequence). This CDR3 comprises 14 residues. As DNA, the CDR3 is TGTGCCAGCAGGGTAGTGGGGGGGTACTCACCCCTCCACTTT. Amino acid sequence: CASRVVGGYSPLHF.

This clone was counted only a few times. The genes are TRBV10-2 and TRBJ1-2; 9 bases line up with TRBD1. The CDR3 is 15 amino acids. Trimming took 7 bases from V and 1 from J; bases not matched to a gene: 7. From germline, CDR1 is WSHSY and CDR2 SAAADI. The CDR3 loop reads CASNIQGASNYGYTF. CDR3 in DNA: TGCGCCAGCAACATACAGGGGGCGAGTAACTATGGCTACACCTTC.

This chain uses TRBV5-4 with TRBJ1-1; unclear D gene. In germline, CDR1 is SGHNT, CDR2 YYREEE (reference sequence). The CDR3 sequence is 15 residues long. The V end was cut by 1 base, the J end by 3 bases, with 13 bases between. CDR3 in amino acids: CASSLSGRSDTEAFF. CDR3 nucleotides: TGTGCCAGCAGCTTGTCCGGGAGGTCGGACACTGAAGCTTTCTTT.

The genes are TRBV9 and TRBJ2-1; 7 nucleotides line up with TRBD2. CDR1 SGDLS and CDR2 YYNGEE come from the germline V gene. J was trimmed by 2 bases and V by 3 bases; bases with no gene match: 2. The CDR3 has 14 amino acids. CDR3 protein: CASSAGTTYNEQFF. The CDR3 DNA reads TGTGCCAGCAGCGCCGGGACTACCTACAATGAGCAGTTCTTC.

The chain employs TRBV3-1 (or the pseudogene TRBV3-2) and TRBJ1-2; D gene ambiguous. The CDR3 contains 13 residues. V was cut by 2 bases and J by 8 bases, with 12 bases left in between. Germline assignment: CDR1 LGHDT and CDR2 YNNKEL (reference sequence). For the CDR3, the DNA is TGTGCCAGCAGCCAACATGAGGGTGAGGGCTACACCTTC. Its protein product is CASSQHEGEGYTF.

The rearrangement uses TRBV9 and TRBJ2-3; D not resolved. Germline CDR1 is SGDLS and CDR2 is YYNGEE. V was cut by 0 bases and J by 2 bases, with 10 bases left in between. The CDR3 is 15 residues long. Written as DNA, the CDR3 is TGTGCCAGCAGCGTAGTGGGCAGGCTCACAGATACGCAGTATTTT. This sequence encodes CASSVVGRLTDTQYF.

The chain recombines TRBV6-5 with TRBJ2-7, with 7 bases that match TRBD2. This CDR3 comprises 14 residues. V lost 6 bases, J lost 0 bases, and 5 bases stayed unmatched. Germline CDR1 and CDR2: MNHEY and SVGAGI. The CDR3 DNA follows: TGTGCCAGCAGGGAGCGGGAACCCTCCTACGAGCAGTACTTC. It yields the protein CASREREPSYEQYF.

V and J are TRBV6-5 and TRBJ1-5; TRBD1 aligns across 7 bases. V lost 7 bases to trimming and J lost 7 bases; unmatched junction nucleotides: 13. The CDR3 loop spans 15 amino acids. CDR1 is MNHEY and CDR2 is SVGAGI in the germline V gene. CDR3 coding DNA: TGTGCCAGCATTAACAGTAGGGGGCTGGGGCAGCCCCAGCATTTT. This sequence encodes CASINSRGLGQPQHF.